The clone carrying this TCR beta chain appeared a few times. Its antigen is currently unknown. This sample is part of a study of response to subunit inactivated influenza vaccine. The germline gives CDR1 SGHDN, CDR2 FVKESK. The ends lost 0 bases at V and 4 bases at J; junction bases unmatched: 4. The CDR3 length is 15 residues. TCRdb fed the RT-PCR reads into MiXCR, producing one record per CDR3 protein. The sample has fewer than 600,000 distinct CDR3 sequences; approximately 7.3% are singletons. Overall study findings and caveats: There was a suggestion from the authors that each seasonal influenza vaccination recruits few new T cells.

The sample here was PBMCs from blood, taken about 24 months after vaccination. The source of this sequence is a man aged 50 to 69 who received an inactivated influenza vaccine. V usage is TRBV14 and J usage is TRBJ2-5; 8 nucleotides line up with TRBD2. Written as DNA, the CDR3 is TGTGCCAGCAGCCAAGAAAGGCTAGCGGGAGAGACCCAGTACTTC. Translating it yields CASSQERLAGETQYF.